This TCR beta chain came from a study of blood T cells in healthy people across ages. Study observations and caveats: Higher diversity, along with more naive CD4+ cells, distinguished long-lived donors from aged donors.

A J-beta primer mix and a sample-barcoded 5' primer were used in a second PCR of about 7 to 12 cycles. In TCRdb, the 5' RACE reads were re-called with MiXCR into one record per CDR3 protein. Found here are hundreds of thousands of distinct CDR3 sequences, approximately 40% of them singletons; the top ten hold 25% to 35%. At least 6 million PBMCs were isolated per sample. At least 5 micrograms of total RNA were extracted per sample. Germline assignment: CDR1 MNHEY and CDR2 SVGEGT. This CDR3 spans 15 amino acids. Losses at the gene ends were 6 bases for V and 3 bases for J; bases not matched to a gene: 10. This clonotype showed up just a few times. Its antigen is unknown.

The sample was blood. The sequence came from an elderly man in good health. The chain has TRBV6-2 or TRBV6-3 and TRBJ2-7, with TRBD2 matching 8 bases. DNA for the CDR3: TGTGCCAGCAGCTTTCGAAGCGGGAGTGGCTACGAGCAGTACTTC. It specifies CASSFRSGSGYEQYF.